Sequencing of this T cell receptor (beta chain) was carried out in a study of control samples from healthy donors and cancer patients. Germline V gives CDR1 LGHDT, CDR2 YNNKEL (reference sequence). Trimming shortened V by 4 bases and J by 7 bases, and 11 bases separated the two germline ends. This CDR3 has 13 residues. Measured with immunoSEQ multiplex PCR; TCRdb has only the in-frame clones, and not every one. This table holds about 49,000 clones, 90% to 95% found once. The J gene is TRBJ1-5, the V gene TRBV3-1 (or the pseudogene TRBV3-2), with D perhaps TRBD1 (6 bases). The sequenced sample consisted of PBMCs. The TCR originated in a young man with colorectal cancer. CDR3 residues: CASSPNRVQPQHF. The CDR3 nucleotides are TGTGCCAGCAGCCCGAACAGGGTACAGCCCCAGCATTTT.